A selection of T cell receptor beta chains follows, all from one sample in a study of a mutant IDH1 vaccine in newly diagnosed glioma. The assay was immunoSEQ multiplex PCR, and TCRdb's table has in-frame clones only and misses some. Found here are 8,500 to 14,000 clones, 81% of them singletons; the top ten hold roughly 18%. These receptors lack a known antigen. The source material was PBMCs, sampled from a glioma patient whose treatment included an IDH1 peptide vaccine. The receptors were gathered from a man younger than 45 with glioma. CDR3s include the opening cysteine and the closing phenylalanine or tryptophan. A D gene is named only where the DNA matches it firmly. Clone size, where shown, is once, few, many, or a class for clones that have expanded.

cdr3_length,v_call,j_call,clone_size,d_call,cdr3_nt,cdr3_aa
17,TRBV15,TRBJ2-2,.,TRBD2,TGTGCCACCAGCAGAGATATGGCGGGGGGGAACACCGGGGAGCTGTTTTTT,CATSRDMAGGNTGELFF
12,TRBV4-1,TRBJ2-1,.,.,TGCGCCAGCAGCCAAGAAGGGTATGAGCAGTTCTTC,CASSQEGYEQFF
17,TRBV5-1,TRBJ2-1,.,TRBD2,TGCGCCAGCAGGGAGGGACTAGCGGGAGTAGTGGGAAATGAGCAGTTCTTC,CASREGLAGVVGNEQFF
15,TRBV5-1,TRBJ2-2,.,.,TGCGCCAGCAGCGCCGGGTCTTCGAACACCGGGGAGCTGTTTTTT,CASSAGSSNTGELFF
16,TRBV10-3,TRBJ2-1,.,.,TGTGCCATCACCGGAGCTGAGGGGGACTCCTACAATGAGCAGTTCTTC,CAITGAEGDSYNEQFF
14,TRBV25-1,TRBJ2-2,.,.,TGTGCCAGCAGTGATCGACACGACACCGGGGAGCTGTTTTTT,CASSDRHDTGELFF
11,TRBV20-1,TRBJ1-2,.,.,TGCAGTGCTGCCGACGACTATGGCTACACCTTC,CSAADDYGYTF
14,TRBV10-2,TRBJ1-5,few,.,TGCGCCAGCAGTGCTCGGACAGAGGGGCAGCCCCAGCATTTT,CASSARTEGQPQHF
14,TRBV30,TRBJ1-3,.,.,TGTGCCTGGAGTGCGGCAGGGCGGGAAGACACCATATATTTT,CAWSAAGREDTIYF
15,TRBV7-2,TRBJ1-1,.,TRBD1,TGTGCCAGCAGCTTCACAGGGGGGAGCGCCACTGAAGCTTTCTTT,CASSFTGGSATEAFF
14,TRBV5-8,TRBJ2-7,.,.,TGTGCCAGCAGCTTGGAACAGGCCGACTACGAGCAGTACTTC,CASSLEQADYEQYF
14,TRBV7-9,TRBJ2-7,.,.,TGTGCCAGCAGCTTCGGACGGAGCTCCTACGAGCAGTACTTC,CASSFGRSSYEQYF
15,TRBV9,TRBJ1-3,.,.,TGTGCCAGCAGCCCTCGGTTGGTCTCTGGAAACACCATATATTTT,CASSPRLVSGNTIYF
15,TRBV19,TRBJ1-4,.,TRBD1,TGTGCCAGTAGTATAGCACAGGGGATTAATGAAAAACTGTTTTTT,CASSIAQGINEKLFF
16,TRBV27,TRBJ2-2,.,TRBD2,TGTGCCAGCAGTTTATTGGAGCGGGAGGGCACCGGGGAGCTGTTTTTT,CASSLLEREGTGELFF
16,TRBV5-1,TRBJ2-5,once,TRBD2,TGCGCCAGCAGCTTGACTAGCGGGAGATCGGGGGAGACCCAGTACTTC,CASSLTSGRSGETQYF
14,TRBV7-9,TRBJ1-1,.,.,TGTGCCAGCAGCGGGGGGCGAGAGGTCACTGAAGCTTTCTTT,CASSGGREVTEAFF
13,TRBV19,TRBJ2-1,.,.,TGTGCCAGCCTCCTAACAGGAAACAATGAGCAGTTCTTC,CASLLTGNNEQFF
15,TRBV5-1,TRBJ1-5,few,.,TGCGCCAGCAGCTTGGCGGGGGGCCGAGATCAGCCCCAGCATTTT,CASSLAGGRDQPQHF
12,TRBV28,TRBJ1-1,.,.,TGTGCCAGCAGTTTATTGAACACTGAAGCTTTCTTT,CASSLLNTEAFF
14,TRBV30,TRBJ2-1,.,TRBD2,TGTGCCTGCCTCACTAGCGACTCCTACAATGAGCAGTTCTTC,CACLTSDSYNEQFF
13,TRBV5-4,TRBJ2-7,.,.,TGTGCCAGCAGCCCCCGGTTATCCTACGAGCAGTACTTC,CASSPRLSYEQYF
15,TRBV5-1,TRBJ2-7,.,TRBD2,TGCGCCAGCAGTTCACCATCGGGACTAGCGGACGAGCAGTACTTC,CASSSPSGLADEQYF